This TCR beta chain was recorded in a study of blood T cell repertoires in COVID-19 (dated by TCRdb to about 2020). Context from the whole study: The collaborator samples originated in the United States, Italy and Spain and spanned the acute and convalescent phases of COVID-19. The prospective study material was composed of cDNA or gDNA derived from T cells, B-cell-depleted T cells, or PBMCs. Deeply sampled blood TCRbeta repertoires from subjects exposed to, actively infected with, or recovered from COVID-19 were included in the dataset. The repertoires were released in a freely available public database intended as a resource for research on the immune response to SARS-CoV-2. The samples were drawn from two sources: the first 160 participants of the ongoing ImmuneRACE study, and 1,254 subjects contributed by 6 global collaborators. Nearly every sample came with metadata listing a de-identified subject ID, COVID-19 status, age in years and sex. Where available, HLA class I and class II types were taken from metadata supplied by the sample provider and were not determined by assay-based typing. General conclusions and limits of the study: The amount of clinical and demographic metadata varied by source and participant and was provided uncurated.

Regarding this clone: The clone's antigen remains unknown. No much larger clone is present one base from it, and per-base qualities are unavailable.

TCRbeta CDR3 regions were amplified from genomic DNA by means of the immunoSEQ Assay, a bias-controlled multiplex PCR. Per the source publication's procedure: Within the assay, amplification of reference gene primers was used to estimate how many nucleated cells each sample contained. To quantify the absolute abundance of each unique TCRbeta CDR3 rearrangement, sequence reads were collapsed and filtered. Productive Simpson clonality was computed per sample as the square root of Simpson's diversity index over productive rearrangements. The table was pulled from immuneACCESS by TCRdb, which kept in-frame rearrangements only. Such tables lose some clones; where checked, under half of the loss comes from unresolved V genes, and the rest has no known cause. V and J calls and clone size come straight from that table; D and trimming were deduced from the DNA. The sample table records fewer than 500,000 clones; more than 75% of these occur just once. Jointly, the top ten make up around 0.91% of the sample.

Participants in the prospective study were aged roughly 18 to 89 years, lived in approximately 26 United States geographic areas, and enrolled through a virtual design. In the prospective study, participants were assigned to cohorts based on the clinical history participants reported in a screening survey and a study questionnaire. In the prospective study, whole blood, serum and a nasopharyngeal or oropharyngeal swab were collected from each participant by mobile phlebotomists. Participants in the prospective study had the option to provide additional blood draws and questionnaires over a 2-month period. Before DNA extraction, prospective study blood samples were shipped either frozen or at room temperature. The CDR3 holds 14 amino acids from the cysteine to the phenylalanine. Solely the CDR3 DNA is kept, with 42 bases framed from the first base. The V and J ends are trimmed by 0 bases and 3 bases, leaving 8 bases between them. As encoded in the germline V gene, CDR1 is LGHNA while CDR2 is YSLEER.

The sample comprised PBMCs or T cells enriched from blood (not recorded which). The V gene is TRBV4-3 and the J gene is TRBJ1-2; a confident D gene designation cannot be given. The TCR originated in a woman younger than 45 with acute COVID-19. The CDR3 reads as follows: CASSQDPRDYGYTF. The DNA reads TGCGCCAGCAGCCAAGACCCGAGGGACTATGGCTACACCTTC.